This is a list of T cell receptor beta chains from one sample in a study of glioma-infiltrating T cells. TCRdb re-called the multiplex PCR reads with MiXCR, one entry per CDR3 protein. The table includes around 190,000 distinct CDR3 sequences, about 40% detected once. The sample comprised glioma tissue, nonneoplastic brain tissue, or PBMCs (not recorded which). Source of these receptors: a human donor with low-grade glioma or glioblastoma, undergoing nonglioma brain surgery, or in good health (not recorded which). The CDR3 runs from the conserved cysteine through the conserved F or W. The order of the fields is CDR3 DNA, CDR3 protein, V gene, J gene, D gene, clone size. A D gene is named only where the DNA matches it firmly. Only some rows state a clone size, as once, few, many or a class for expanded clones.

DNA: TGTGCCACCAGTGATGGACAGGGAGGATCCCACAATGAGCAGTTCTTC
CDR3: CATSDGQGGSHNEQFF
V: TRBV24-1
J: TRBJ2-1
D: TRBD1
size: few

DNA: TGTGCCAGCAGTTACTTAGGGACTAGCACAGATACGCAGTATTTT
CDR3: CASSYLGTSTDTQYF
V: TRBV6-6
J: TRBJ2-3
D: .
size: many

DNA: TGTGCCAGAGGGAGAGGGAATCAGCCCCAGCATTTT
CDR3: CARGRGNQPQHF
V: TRBV6-5
J: TRBJ1-5
D: .
size: .

DNA: TGTGCCAGCAGTTTAGGGGACAGCACAGATACGCAGTATTTT
CDR3: CASSLGDSTDTQYF
V: TRBV12-3/TRBV12-4
J: TRBJ2-3
D: .
size: .

DNA: TGTGCCAGCAGTTACCGGGAGGACTACGAGCAGTACTTC
CDR3: CASSYREDYEQYF
V: TRBV6-6
J: TRBJ2-7
D: TRBD2
size: many

DNA: TGTGCCAGCAGTGCCCGGACTGAGAGGTCCTACGAGCAGTACTTC
CDR3: CASSARTERSYEQYF
V: TRBV3-1
J: TRBJ2-7
D: .
size: many

DNA: TGTGCCAGAAGGGACAGGGTCAAAGATACGCAGTATTTT
CDR3: CARRDRVKDTQYF
V: TRBV28
J: TRBJ2-3
D: TRBD1
size: once

DNA: TGTGCCAGCAGCTTAGGCACCGCGGGACGGGAGCAGTACTTC
CDR3: CASSLGTAGREQYF
V: TRBV13
J: TRBJ2-7
D: .
size: .

DNA: TGTGCCAGTCGTGGGGACGGAAACTATGGCTACACCTTC
CDR3: CASRGDGNYGYTF
V: TRBV19
J: TRBJ1-2
D: .
size: .

DNA: TGTGCTAGTGGTTTGGATTCAGGGAATGAGCAGTTCTTC
CDR3: CASGLDSGNEQFF
V: TRBV12-5
J: TRBJ2-1
D: .
size: .

DNA: TGTGCCAGCAGTCCAAGCTCCTACGAGCAGTACTTC
CDR3: CASSPSSYEQYF
V: TRBV18
J: TRBJ2-7
D: .
size: many

DNA: TGTGCCAGCAGTGACGTAAGTTCCTACAATGAGCAGTTCTTC
CDR3: CASSDVSSYNEQFF
V: TRBV2
J: TRBJ2-1
D: .
size: few

DNA: TGTGCCAGCAGACTACAGGGTTTGAATGAGCAGTTCTTC
CDR3: CASRLQGLNEQFF
V: TRBV12-3/TRBV12-4
J: TRBJ2-1
D: .
size: .

DNA: TGCAGTGCTAGACGGCGGGAGGGCCACTCCTACGAGCAGTACTTC
CDR3: CSARRREGHSYEQYF
V: TRBV20-1
J: TRBJ2-7
D: TRBD2
size: many

DNA: TGCGCCAGCAGCCAACGCGGGGGCGGGAGTTCCGGGGAGCTGTTTTTT
CDR3: CASSQRGGGSSGELFF
V: TRBV4-1
J: TRBJ2-2
D: .
size: few

DNA: TGTGCCATCAGTGACAACTTCCATGGCAGGGACTACGAGCAGTACTTC
CDR3: CAISDNFHGRDYEQYF
V: TRBV10-3
J: TRBJ2-7
D: .
size: few

DNA: TGTGCCAGCAGTGAAAGTCTAGCGGGAGGGCGAGATACGCAGTATTTT
CDR3: CASSESLAGGRDTQYF
V: TRBV6-1
J: TRBJ2-3
D: TRBD2
size: many

DNA: TGTGCCAGCTCACCCTCGACTAGCTGGAGATTGGATGAGCAGTTCTTC
CDR3: CASSPSTSWRLDEQFF
V: TRBV18
J: TRBJ2-1
D: TRBD2
size: .

DNA: TGTGCCAGCAGTTTTCAGTTGGGGGTCGCCACTGAAGATTTCTTT
CDR3: CASSFQLGVATEDFF
V: TRBV12-3/TRBV12-4
J: TRBJ1-1
D: .
size: .

DNA: TGTGCCAGCAGGTCCTTGAATGAGCAGTTCTTC
CDR3: CASRSLNEQFF
V: TRBV28
J: TRBJ2-1
D: .
size: many

DNA: TGTGCCAGCAGTAAACAGGGCCCCAATGGAGCTTTCTTT
CDR3: CASSKQGPNGAFF
V: TRBV28
J: TRBJ1-1
D: .
size: many

DNA: TGCAGTGCTAGAGGCACAGCCTACAATGAGCAGCTCTTC
CDR3: CSARGTAYNEQLF
V: TRBV20-1
J: TRBJ2-1
D: .
size: few

DNA: TGTGCCAGCAGTTTACCCGGCACAGATACGCAGTATTTT
CDR3: CASSLPGTDTQYF
V: TRBV7-2
J: TRBJ2-3
D: .
size: many

DNA: TGCAGTGCTCTGGGACTAGCGGGAGGGCGAGTCAACATTCAGTACTTC
CDR3: CSALGLAGGRVNIQYF
V: TRBV20-1
J: TRBJ2-4
D: TRBD2
size: many

DNA: TGTGCCAGCAGCCAAGATCTGGGTTGGGGCTACACCTTC
CDR3: CASSQDLGWGYTF
V: TRBV3-1
J: TRBJ1-2
D: .
size: .

DNA: TGTGCCAGCAGTACCACTAGAGTATCCGCAGATACACAGTATTTT
CDR3: CASSTTRVSADTQYF
V: TRBV6-1
J: TRBJ2-3
D: .
size: many

DNA: TGTGCCAGCGGCCAAATCCGCCAGGTGTTTGGCTACACCTTC
CDR3: CASGQIRQVFGYTF
V: TRBV3-1
J: TRBJ1-2
D: .
size: once

DNA: TGTGCCACCAGCAGTACCCGGGCGATAACTGAAGCTTTCTTT
CDR3: CATSSTRAITEAFF
V: TRBV15
J: TRBJ1-1
D: .
size: many